This T cell receptor (beta chain) derives from a study of blood T cells in healthy people across ages. Overall study findings and caveats: Naive CD4+ cell counts and diversity both ran higher in long-lived than in aged donors.

In its sample, this clonotype was seen once. Its antigen remains unknown. For the second PCR, which ran for 7 to 11 cycles, a sample-barcoded 5' primer and a J-beta primer mix were used. Via MiXCR, TCRdb re-called the 5' RACE reads, giving one row per CDR3 protein. Among over a million distinct CDR3 sequences listed, approximately 60% were seen once. The CDR3 length is 14 residues. From germline, CDR1 is SGHDT and CDR2 YYEEEE. J gave up 7 bases and V 5 bases, and 8 bases lay outside the gene matches. Sample: blood. The sequence came from a man between 18 and 29 years old in good health. This chain uses TRBV5-6 with TRBJ1-4, with 7 bases that match TRBD1. CDR3 nucleotide sequence: TGTGCCAGCAGTCCCAGGGGGTTCGGTGAAAAACTGTTTTTT. Amino acids: CASSPRGFGEKLFF.